This T cell receptor (beta chain) appears in the sequencing data of a study of cytomegalovirus exposure and HLA in healthy donors. Study-wide context: The 90 to 150 validation repertoires were produced on the same platform as the roughly 660 repertoires of the first cohort. This was reported in a later analysis. The study's findings and limits: TCR clusters originating in the first cohort tended to co-occur in the 110 or so validation repertoires, according to a later analysis.

CDR1 and CDR2 (germline): LGHNA, YNFKEQ. Unmatched junction bases numbered 8, after V lost 0 bases and J lost 7 bases. This CDR3 has 16 residues. This clone was observed a few times. Its target is not known. TCRdb keeps only in-frame clones here, not all; method: immunoSEQ multiplex PCR. The sample lists about 160,000 clones; around 92% were seen once. The sample consisted of PBMCs. J is TRBJ2-2 and V is TRBV4-2; the match to TRBD1 covers 7 bases. The sequence was collected from a man aged 18 to 30 in good health and CMV-seropositive. This CDR3 is CASSQDQGQWVGELFF. The CDR3 DNA reads as TGTGCCAGCAGCCAAGATCAGGGACAGTGGGTCGGGGAGCTGTTTTTT.